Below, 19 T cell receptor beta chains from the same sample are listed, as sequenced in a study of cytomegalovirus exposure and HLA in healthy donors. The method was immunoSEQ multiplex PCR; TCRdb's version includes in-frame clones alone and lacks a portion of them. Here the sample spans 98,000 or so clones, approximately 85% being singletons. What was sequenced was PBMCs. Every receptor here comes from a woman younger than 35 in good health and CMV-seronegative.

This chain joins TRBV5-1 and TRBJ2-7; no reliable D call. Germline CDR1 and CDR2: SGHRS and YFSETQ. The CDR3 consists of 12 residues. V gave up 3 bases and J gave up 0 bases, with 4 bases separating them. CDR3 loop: CASSSSSYEQYF. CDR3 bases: TGCGCCAGCAGCTCGAGCTCCTACGAGCAGTACTTC.

CDR3 nucleotides: TGTGCCAGCAGCGTAGCAGGGACAGGGGGCTGGGAAGCTTTCTTT. Its translation: CASSVAGTGGWEAFF. The rearrangement uses TRBV9 and TRBJ1-1, with 12 bases identical to TRBD1. The V gene's germline CDR1 is SGDLS and CDR2 YYNGEE. The CDR3 runs to 15 residues. V shed 0 bases, J shed 8 bases, and the junction held 5 bases outside the gene matches.

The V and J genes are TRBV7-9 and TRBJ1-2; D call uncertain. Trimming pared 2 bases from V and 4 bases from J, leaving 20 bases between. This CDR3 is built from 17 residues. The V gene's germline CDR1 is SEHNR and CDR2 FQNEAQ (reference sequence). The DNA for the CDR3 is TGTGCCAGCAGCTTACAGCCGGGATCCGAAGAGGTCTATGGCTACACCTTC. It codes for CASSLQPGSEEVYGYTF.

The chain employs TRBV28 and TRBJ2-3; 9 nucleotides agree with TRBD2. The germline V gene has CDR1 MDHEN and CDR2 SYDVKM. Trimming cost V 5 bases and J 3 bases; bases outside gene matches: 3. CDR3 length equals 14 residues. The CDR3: CASSLAGNTDTQYF. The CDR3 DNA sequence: TGTGCCAGCAGTCTAGCGGGGAATACAGATACGCAGTATTTT.

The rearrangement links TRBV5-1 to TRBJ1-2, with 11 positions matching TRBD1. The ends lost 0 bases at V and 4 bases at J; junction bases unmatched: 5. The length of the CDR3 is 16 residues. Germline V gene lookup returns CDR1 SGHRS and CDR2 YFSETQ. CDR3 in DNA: TGCGCCAGCAGCTTGGATGGACAGGGGGCGGGCTATGGCTACACCTTC. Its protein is CASSLDGQGAGYGYTF. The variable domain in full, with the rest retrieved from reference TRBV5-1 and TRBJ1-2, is KAGVTQTPRYLIKTRGQQVTLSCSPISGHRSVSWYQQTPGQGLQFLFEYFSETQRNKGNFPGRFSGRQFSNSRSEMNVSTLELGDSALYLCASSLDGQGAGYGYTFGSGTRLTVV.

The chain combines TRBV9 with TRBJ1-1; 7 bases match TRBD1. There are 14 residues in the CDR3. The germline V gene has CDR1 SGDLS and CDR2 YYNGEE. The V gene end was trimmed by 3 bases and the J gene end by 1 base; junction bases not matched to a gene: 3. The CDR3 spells CASSGAGGNTEAFF. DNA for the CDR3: TGTGCCAGCAGCGGGGCAGGGGGGAACACTGAAGCTTTCTTT.

CDR3 protein: CASSPDYLDTQYF. The CDR3 DNA sequence: TGTGCCAGCTCACCAGACTACCTTGATACGCAGTATTTT. The V and J genes are TRBV18 and TRBJ2-3, with a possible D match to TRBD2 (5 bases). CDR3 length equals 13 residues. Germline CDR1 KGHSH, CDR2 LQKENI. V lost 2 bases to trimming and J lost 6 bases, with 9 bases between them. Filled out from reference TRBV18 and TRBJ2-3, the complete variable domain reads NAGVMQNPRHLVRRRGQEARLRCSPMKGHSHVYWYRQLPEEGLKFMVYLQKENIIDESGMPKERFSAEFPKEGPSILRIQQVVRGDSAAYFCASSPDYLDTQYFGPGTRLTVL.

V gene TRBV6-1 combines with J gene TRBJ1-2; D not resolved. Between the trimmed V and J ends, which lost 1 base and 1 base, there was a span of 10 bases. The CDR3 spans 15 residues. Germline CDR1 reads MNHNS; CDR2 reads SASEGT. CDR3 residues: CASSEVEIINYGYTF. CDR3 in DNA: TGTGCCAGCAGTGAAGTGGAGATAATTAACTATGGCTACACCTTC.

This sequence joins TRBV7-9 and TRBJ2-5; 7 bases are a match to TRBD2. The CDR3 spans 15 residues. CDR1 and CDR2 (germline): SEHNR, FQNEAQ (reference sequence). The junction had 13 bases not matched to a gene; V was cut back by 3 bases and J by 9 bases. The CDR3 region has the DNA TGTGCCAGCAGCTTGGACCCCGGGACTACCAGGGCCCAGTACTTC. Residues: CASSLDPGTTRAQYF. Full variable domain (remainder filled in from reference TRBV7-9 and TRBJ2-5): DTGVSQNPRHKITKRGQNVTFRCDPISEHNRLYWYRQTLGQGPEFLTYFQNEAQLEKSRLLSDRFSAERPKGSFSTLEIQRTEQGDSAMYLCASSLDPGTTRAQYFGPGTRLLVL.

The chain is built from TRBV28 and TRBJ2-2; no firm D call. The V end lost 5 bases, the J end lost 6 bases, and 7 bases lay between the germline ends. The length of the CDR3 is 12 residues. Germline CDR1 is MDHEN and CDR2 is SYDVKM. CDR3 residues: CASSPLPGELFF. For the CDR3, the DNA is TGTGCCAGCAGTCCCCTACCCGGGGAGCTGTTTTTT.

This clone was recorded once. The CDR3 region has the DNA TGTGCCAGCAGCTTAGGAGGACTAAATGAGCAGTTCTTC. Encoded protein: CASSLGGLNEQFF. The chain recombines TRBV7-2 with TRBJ2-1; a possible D gene is TRBD2 (6 bases). Germline CDR1 reads SGHTA; CDR2 reads FQGNSA. V lost 1 base to trimming and J lost 7 bases, with 8 bases between them. The CDR3 loop spans 13 amino acids.

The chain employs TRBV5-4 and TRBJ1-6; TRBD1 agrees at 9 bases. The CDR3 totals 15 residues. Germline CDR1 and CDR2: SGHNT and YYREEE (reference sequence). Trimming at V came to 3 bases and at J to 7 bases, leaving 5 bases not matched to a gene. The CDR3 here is CASSSTGTGNSPLHF. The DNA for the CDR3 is TGTGCCAGCAGCTCAACGGGGACAGGGAATTCACCCCTCCACTTT.

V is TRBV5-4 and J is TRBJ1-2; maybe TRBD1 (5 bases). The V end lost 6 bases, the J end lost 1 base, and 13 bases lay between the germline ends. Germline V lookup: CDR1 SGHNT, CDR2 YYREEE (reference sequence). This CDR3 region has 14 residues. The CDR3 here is CASTPRGDNYGYTF. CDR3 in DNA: TGTGCCAGCACTCCACGGGGGGATAACTATGGCTACACCTTC.

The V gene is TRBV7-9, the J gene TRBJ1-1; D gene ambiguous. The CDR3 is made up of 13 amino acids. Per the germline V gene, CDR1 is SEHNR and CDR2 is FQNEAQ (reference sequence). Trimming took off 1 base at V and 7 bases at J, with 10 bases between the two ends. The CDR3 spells CASSLGRQYEAFF. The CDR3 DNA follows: TGTGCCAGCAGCTTAGGGAGGCAATATGAAGCTTTCTTT.

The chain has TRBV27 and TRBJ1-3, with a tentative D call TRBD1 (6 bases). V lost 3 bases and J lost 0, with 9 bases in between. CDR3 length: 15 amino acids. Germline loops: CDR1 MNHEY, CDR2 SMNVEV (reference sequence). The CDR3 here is CASSLDRTSGNTIYF. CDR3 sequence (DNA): TGTGCCAGCAGTTTGGACAGAACCTCTGGAAACACCATATATTTT.

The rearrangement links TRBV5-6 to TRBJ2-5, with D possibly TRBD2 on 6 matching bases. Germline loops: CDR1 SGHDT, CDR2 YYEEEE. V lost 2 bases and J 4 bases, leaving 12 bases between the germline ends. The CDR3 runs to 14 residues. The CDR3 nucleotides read TGTGCCAGCAGCTTCCCTTCCGGGGGAGAGACCCAGTACTTC. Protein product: CASSFPSGGETQYF.

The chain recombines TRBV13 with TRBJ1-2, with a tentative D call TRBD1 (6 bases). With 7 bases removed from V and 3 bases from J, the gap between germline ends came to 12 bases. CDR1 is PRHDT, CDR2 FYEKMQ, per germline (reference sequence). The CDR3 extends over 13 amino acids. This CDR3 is CASTRAGDYGYTF. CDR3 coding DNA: TGTGCCAGCACTCGGGCAGGGGACTATGGCTACACCTTC.

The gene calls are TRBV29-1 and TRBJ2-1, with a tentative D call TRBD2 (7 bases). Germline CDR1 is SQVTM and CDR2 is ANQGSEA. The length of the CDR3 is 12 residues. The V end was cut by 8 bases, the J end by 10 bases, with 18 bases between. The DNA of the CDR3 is TGCAGCCCCATCCGGGGGGCTGGGGAGCAGTTCTTC. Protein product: CSPIRGAGEQFF.

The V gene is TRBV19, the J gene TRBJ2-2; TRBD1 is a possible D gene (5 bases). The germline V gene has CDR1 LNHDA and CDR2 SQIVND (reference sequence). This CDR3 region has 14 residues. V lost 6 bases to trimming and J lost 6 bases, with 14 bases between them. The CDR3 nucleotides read TGTGCCAGTAGGTGGCAGGGTAATTCCGGGGAGCTGTTTTTT. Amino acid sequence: CASRWQGNSGELFF.